The 13 T cell receptor beta chains below were found in one sample sequenced in a study of blood T cells in healthy people across ages. The second PCR ran 7 to 11 cycles with a sample-barcoded 5' primer and J-beta primers. MiXCR, applied by TCRdb to the 5' RACE reads, yields one record per CDR3 protein. This repertoire shows under 1,100,000 distinct CDR3 sequences, about 23% found once; its top ten account for approximately 0.79%. The sample was also linked to a second study, of T cells of mothers and their children.

Specimen: blood. The receptor source for this set is a girl aged 2 to 9 in good health.

The rearrangement uses TRBV5-1 and TRBJ1-2; D might be TRBD1 (5 bases). V gave up 3 bases and J gave up 4 bases, with 25 bases separating them. The CDR3 loop spans 18 amino acids. Germline lookup yields CDR1 SGHRS and CDR2 YFSETQ. This chain's CDR3 is CASSSLSSRGPLLYGYTF. The CDR3 DNA follows: TGCGCCAGCAGCTCCCTTTCCTCGAGGGGTCCACTACTCTATGGCTACACCTTC.

The V gene is TRBV4-3, the J gene TRBJ1-1; TRBD1 matches at 7 bases. Germline V lookup: CDR1 LGHNA, CDR2 YSLEER. The CDR3 extends over 13 amino acids. Trimming at V came to 3 bases and at J to 7 bases, leaving 5 bases not matched to a gene. In nucleotides, the CDR3 is TGCGCCAGCAGCCAGTCAGGGGGTTATGAAGCTTTCTTT. It translates to CASSQSGGYEAFF.

The V and J genes are TRBV27 and TRBJ1-4, with D maybe TRBD1 (5 bases). CDR1 MNHEY and CDR2 SMNVEV come from the germline V gene (reference sequence). The CDR3 runs 13 residues. V was trimmed by 7 bases and J by 7 bases, leaving 13 bases between them. For the CDR3, the DNA is TGTGCCAGCACAAATTATAGGGGTGAAAAACTGTTTTTT. Encoded protein: CASTNYRGEKLFF. Full variable domain (outside the CDR3, taken from reference TRBV27 and TRBJ1-4): EAQVTQNPRYLITVTGKKLTVTCSQNMNHEYMSWYRQDPGLGLRQIYYSMNVEVTDKGDVPEGYKVSRKEKRNFPLILESPSPNQTSLYFCASTNYRGEKLFFGSGTQLSVL.

This clonotype was picked up a small number of times. The J gene is TRBJ1-1, the V gene TRBV5-6; 7 nucleotides agree with TRBD1. CDR1 is SGHDT, CDR2 YYEEEE, per germline. This CDR3 contains 14 residues. Losses at the gene ends were 6 bases for V and 3 bases for J; bases not matched to a gene: 8. The CDR3 DNA follows: TGTGCCAGCACCCCACAGGGGATGTACACTGAAGCTTTCTTT. It codes for CASTPQGMYTEAFF.

There are a few counts of this clonotype. V is TRBV3-1 and J is TRBJ1-2; D is uncertain. The V end lost 0 bases, the J end lost 0 bases, and 11 bases lay between the germline ends. CDR3 length: 16 amino acids. CDR1 LGHDT and CDR2 YNNKEL come from the germline V gene (reference sequence). In nucleotides, the CDR3 is TGTGCCAGCAGCCAAGATTGTGGCAGATCTAACTATGGCTACACCTTC. This gives the protein CASSQDCGRSNYGYTF.

The gene calls are TRBV7-2 and TRBJ2-7; D is ambiguous. Trimming pared 7 bases from V and 1 base from J, leaving 11 bases between. The CDR3 covers 13 residues. Germline V CDR1 and CDR2: SGHTA, FQGNSA. DNA for the CDR3: TGTGCCAGCACCCCCCCAGGTTCCTACGAGCAGTACTTC. Amino acid sequence: CASTPPGSYEQYF. Using reference TRBV7-2 and TRBJ2-7 for the parts outside the CDR3, the full variable domain is GAGVSQSPSNKVTEKGKDVELRCDPISGHTALYWYRQSLGQGLEFLIYFQGNSAPDKSGLPSDRFSAERTGGSVSTLTIQRTQQEDSAVYLCASTPPGSYEQYFGPGTRLTVT.

This chain's CDR3 is CATSTPQGPAQHF. The CDR3 coding sequence is TGTGCCACCTCAACACCTCAGGGCCCGGCCCAGCATTTT. The chain has TRBV24-1 and TRBJ1-5; maybe TRBD1 (5 bases). Trimming took 9 bases from V and 11 from J, leaving 19 bases between them. Germline V lookup: CDR1 KGHDR, CDR2 SFDVKD. This CDR3 is 13 amino acids long.

The chain couples TRBV6-1 to TRBJ2-3; 7 bases line up with TRBD1. The CDR3 is 16 amino acids. Germline V gene sequence: CDR1 MNHNS, CDR2 SASEGT. The ends lost 8 bases at V and 6 bases at J; junction bases unmatched: 17. For the CDR3, the DNA is TGTGCCAGCGCGAGAACCGGGACAGTCTTAAGGGATACGCAGTATTTT. Protein sequence: CASARTGTVLRDTQYF.

This clonotype occurred many times. V gene TRBV12-3 or TRBV12-4 combines with J gene TRBJ2-5; the D gene is possibly TRBD1 (5 bases). The J call may be incorrect, as the DNA end agrees better with TRBJ2-7. This CDR3 region has 12 residues. The DNA of the CDR3 is TGTGCCAGCAGTCTACAGGCCTACGAGCAGTACTTC. This encodes CASSLQAYEQYF.

V and J are TRBV4-1 and TRBJ2-7, with 7 bases lining up with TRBD1. The CDR3 extends over 14 amino acids. V trimming: 2 bases; J trimming: 4 bases; junction bases outside the gene matches: 5. Germline lookup yields CDR1 MGHRA and CDR2 YSYEKL. The CDR3 is CASSQPGQRYEQYF. Written as DNA, the CDR3 is TGCGCCAGCAGCCAACCGGGACAGCGGTACGAGCAGTACTTC.

This chain links TRBV7-4 with TRBJ2-7; no clear D gene. This CDR3 is 13 amino acids long. Germline CDR1 and CDR2: SGHVT and SQSDAQ. Between the trimmed V and J ends, which lost 5 bases and 4 bases, there was a span of 12 bases. In nucleotides, the CDR3 is TGTGCCAGCAGCGCCCCTGTAGCTTACGAGCAGTACTTC. Amino acids: CASSAPVAYEQYF.

This chain connects TRBV6-2 or TRBV6-3 to TRBJ2-2; TRBD2 matches at 10 bases. The ends lost 2 bases at V and 5 bases at J; junction bases unmatched: 5. This CDR3 has 16 amino acids. Looked up from germline, CDR1 is MNHEY and CDR2 is SVGEGT. CDR3 protein: CASSYGLAGVTGELFF. The CDR3 DNA is TGTGCCAGCAGTTACGGCCTAGCGGGAGTGACCGGGGAGCTGTTTTTT.

The chain links TRBV10-3 to TRBJ2-5, with 7 bases fitting TRBD2. The germline CDR1 and CDR2 sequences are ENHRY and SYGVKD. V dropped 8 bases and J dropped 3; count of bases not matched to a gene: 15. This CDR3 is 16 amino acids long. CDR3 bases: TGTGCCATCGGCTCCCAAGGGCCCCGGGGGGAAGAGACCCAGTACTTC. Encoded protein: CAIGSQGPRGEETQYF.